Sequencing of this T cell receptor (beta chain) was carried out in a study of shared clonotypes between healthy human individuals. CDR1 is SGDLS and CDR2 is YYNGEE in the germline V gene. Deletions cut 0 bases from V and 3 bases from J, with 9 bases between. The length of the CDR3 is 15 residues. The repertoire was sequenced with immunoSEQ multiplex PCR; TCRdb's copy has only in-frame clones and lacks some. There are 1,100,000 or so clones in the sample; about four fifths occur only once, and 0.5% to 0.6% lies in the top ten. The CD4+ fraction was divided into a CD45RA+ naive subset and a CD45RA-negative memory subset. A few counts support this clone.

Source material: memory CD4+ T cells from PBMCs. Indicated subset: CD45RA-negative fraction. J is TRBJ2-2 and V is TRBV9, with D maybe TRBD2 (5 bases). This receptor was taken from a man aged 18-30 years in good health. Some clones in this sample may be carry-over from other donors' samples. The CDR3 loop reads CASSVGVGDTGELFF. CDR3 DNA: TGTGCCAGCAGCGTAGGGGTGGGAGACACCGGGGAGCTGTTTTTT.